Given below is one T cell receptor beta chain in context. These data are taken from a study of blood T cell repertoires in COVID-19. Turning to the study itself: Samples taken during acute and convalescent COVID-19 were collected in the United States, Italy and Spain.

Study processing details: How many nucleated cells were present was estimated from reference gene primer amplification. Measured with immunoSEQ multiplex PCR; TCRdb has only the in-frame clones, and not every one. Clone size and V and J calls were adopted from that table, with D and trimming inferred from the DNA. The data contain about 260,000 clones, about nine tenths of them singletons. This TCR derives from a woman aged 45 to 65 who had recovered from COVID-19. Sequenced material: peripheral blood.

DNA for the CDR3: TGTGCCAGCAGGCGGGACGGAAACACCGGGGAGCTGTTTTTT. Its translation: CASRRDGNTGELFF. V is TRBV6-5 and J is TRBJ2-2; the D gene is possibly TRBD2 (6 bases). The CDR3 has 14 residues. Germline CDR1 MNHEY, CDR2 SVGAGI. V was shortened by 6 bases and J by 2 bases, with 10 bases between the two germline ends.